This T cell receptor beta chain was captured by sequencing in a study of blood T cells in healthy people across ages. Of note for this clonotype: Its cognate antigen is unknown.

General observations from the study: Possibly confounding the expanded clonotype changes was the fact that donor CMV status was unknown.

From germline, CDR1 is SGHTA and CDR2 FQGNSA. The CDR3 has 15 residues. The V end lost 5 bases, the J end lost 2 bases, and 15 bases lay between the germline ends. A second PCR of about 6 to 11 cycles used a sample-barcoded 5' primer and a J-beta primer mix. TCRdb called the 5' RACE reads again in MiXCR, with one record for every CDR3 protein. The sample consists of roughly 1,800,000 distinct CDR3 sequences, just under 50% of them appearing once. Sequencing used blood. This receptor was obtained from a woman aged 40 to 50 in good health. V is TRBV7-2 and J is TRBJ2-5; D might be TRBD2 (5 bases). DNA of the CDR3: TGTGCCAGCAGCAAAGAGGGTTCGGGGCAAGAGACCCAGTACTTC. It yields the protein CASSKEGSGQETQYF.